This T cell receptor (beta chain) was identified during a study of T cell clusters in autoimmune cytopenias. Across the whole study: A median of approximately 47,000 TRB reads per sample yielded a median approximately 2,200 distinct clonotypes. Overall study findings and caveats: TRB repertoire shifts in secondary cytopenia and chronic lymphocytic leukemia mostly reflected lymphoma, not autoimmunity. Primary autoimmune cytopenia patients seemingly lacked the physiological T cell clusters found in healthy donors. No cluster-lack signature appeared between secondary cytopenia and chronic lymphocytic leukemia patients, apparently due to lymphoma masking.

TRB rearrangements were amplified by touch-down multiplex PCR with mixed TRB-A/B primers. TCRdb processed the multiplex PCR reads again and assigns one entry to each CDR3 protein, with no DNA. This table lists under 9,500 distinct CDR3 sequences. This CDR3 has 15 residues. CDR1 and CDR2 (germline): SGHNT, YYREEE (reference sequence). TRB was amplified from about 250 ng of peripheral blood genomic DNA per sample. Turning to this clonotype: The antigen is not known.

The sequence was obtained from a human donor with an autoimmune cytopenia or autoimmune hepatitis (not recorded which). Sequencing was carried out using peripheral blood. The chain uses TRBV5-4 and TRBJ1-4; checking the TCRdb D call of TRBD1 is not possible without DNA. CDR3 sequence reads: CASSKGDSQNEKLFF.